Listed below are T cell receptor beta chains from one sample, sequenced in a study of Ad26.COV2.S vaccination and SARS-CoV-2 variants. Measured with immunoSEQ multiplex PCR; TCRdb has only the in-frame clones, and not every one. The sample consists of 300,000 to 400,000 clones, around 90% of them appearing once. This specimen consisted of peripheral blood, obtained in a trial of Ad26.COV2.S vaccine versus placebo. These TCRs come from a person between 18 and 65 years old who received the Ad26.COV2.S COVID-19 vaccine or a placebo. The conserved cysteine and the conserved F or W are not part of the CDR3 here.

V gene	J gene	CDR3 length	CDR3 protein
TRBV19	TRBJ1-1	9	ATGGNTEAF
TRBV7-2	TRBJ2-5	14	ASSAQTSGRWETQY
TRBV29-1	TRBJ1-3	13	SVVERSRSGNTIY
TRBV30	TRBJ2-3	15	AWRDRSGRAGTDTQY
TRBV7-2	TRBJ1-2	11	ASSQGPARGYT
TRBV7-2	TRBJ1-2	15	ASSSPPDREPRYGYT
TRBV4-1	TRBJ1-1	12	ASSPLAGNTEAF
TRBV5-4	TRBJ2-1	11	ASSFPSYNEQF
TRBV11-3	TRBJ1-1	12	ASSLAGENTEAF
TRBV9	TRBJ1-4	14	ASSVGRAGGTEKLF
TRBV7-3	TRBJ1-3	13	ASSSTAGAGNTIY
TRBV18	TRBJ1-2	14	ASSPPAGRRHYGYT
TRBV13	TRBJ1-1	12	ASTPDSTNTEAF
TRBV6-5	TRBJ2-1	12	ASSYGVAGDEQF
TRBV28	TRBJ1-2	12	ASSLNSGAGGYT
TRBV9	TRBJ1-1	11	ASSGGGLLDAF
TRBV27	TRBJ2-3	15	ASSPLPGLALGDTQY
TRBV5-5	TRBJ1-1	15	ASSQRSSGGSNTEAF
TRBV11-1	TRBJ2-1	14	ASSPLQWGSYNEQF
TRBV2	TRBJ1-3	12	ASSDPRTGNTIY
TRBV27	TRBJ1-5	15	ASSFRRGPWSNQPQH
TRBV11-2	TRBJ2-1	11	ASSLDGGNEQF